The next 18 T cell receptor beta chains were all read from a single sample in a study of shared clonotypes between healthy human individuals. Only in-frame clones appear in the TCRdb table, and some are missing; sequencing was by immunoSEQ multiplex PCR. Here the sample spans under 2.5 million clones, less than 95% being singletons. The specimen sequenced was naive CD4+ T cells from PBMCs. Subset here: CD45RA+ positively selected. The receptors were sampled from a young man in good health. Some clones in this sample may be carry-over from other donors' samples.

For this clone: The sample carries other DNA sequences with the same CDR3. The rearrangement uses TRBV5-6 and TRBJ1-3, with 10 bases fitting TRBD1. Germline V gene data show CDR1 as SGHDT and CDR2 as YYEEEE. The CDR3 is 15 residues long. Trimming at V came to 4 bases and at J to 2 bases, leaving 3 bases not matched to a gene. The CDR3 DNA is TGTGCCAGCAGCCCCGGGACAGGGGCTGGAAACACCATATATTTT. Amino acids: CASSPGTGAGNTIYF.

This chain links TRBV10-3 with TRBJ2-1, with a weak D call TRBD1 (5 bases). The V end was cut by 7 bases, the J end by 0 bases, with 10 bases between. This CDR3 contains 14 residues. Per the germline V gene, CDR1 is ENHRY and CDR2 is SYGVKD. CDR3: CAITQGRSYNEQFF. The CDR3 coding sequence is TGTGCCATCACCCAGGGCCGCTCCTACAATGAGCAGTTCTTC.

The CDR3 DNA reads TGTGCCAGCAGCCAACAAGGAGGGCTCAGCACAGATACGCAGTATTTT. Its protein product is CASSQQGGLSTDTQYF. The chain joins TRBV14 to TRBJ2-3; possibly TRBD2 for D (6 bases). With 2 bases removed from V and 0 bases from J, the gap between germline ends came to 12 bases. In germline, CDR1 is SGHDN, CDR2 FVKESK. This CDR3 comprises 16 residues. The variable domain in full, with the rest retrieved from reference TRBV14 and TRBJ2-3, is EAGVTQFPSHSVIEKGQTVTLRCDPISGHDNLYWYRRVMGKEIKFLLHFVKESKQDESGMPNNRFLAERTGGTYSTLKVQPAELEDSGVYFCASSQQGGLSTDTQYFGPGTRLTVL.

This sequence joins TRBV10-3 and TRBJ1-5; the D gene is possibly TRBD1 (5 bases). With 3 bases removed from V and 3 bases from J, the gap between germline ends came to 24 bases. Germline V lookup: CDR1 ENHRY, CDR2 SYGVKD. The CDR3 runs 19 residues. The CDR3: CAISDVGGAGSALNQPQHF. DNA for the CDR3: TGTGCCATCAGTGATGTAGGAGGGGCAGGGTCAGCCCTCAATCAGCCCCAGCATTTT.

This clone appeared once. CDR3 region: CASSRNPGDTQYF. In DNA, the CDR3 is TGTGCCAGCAGCAGGAACCCAGGGGATACGCAGTATTTT. The rearrangement links TRBV7-9 to TRBJ2-3; weak D call: TRBD1 (5 bases). V dropped 5 bases and J dropped 6 bases, with 12 bases sitting between them. CDR1 and CDR2 (germline): SEHNR, FQNEAQ (reference sequence). The CDR3 length is 13 residues.

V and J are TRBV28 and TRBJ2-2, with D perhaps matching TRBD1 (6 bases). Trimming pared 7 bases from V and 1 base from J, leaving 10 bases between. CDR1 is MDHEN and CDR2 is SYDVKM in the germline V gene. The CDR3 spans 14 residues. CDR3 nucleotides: TGTGCCAGCATACCGGGACAGAACACCGGGGAGCTGTTTTTT. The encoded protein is CASIPGQNTGELFF.

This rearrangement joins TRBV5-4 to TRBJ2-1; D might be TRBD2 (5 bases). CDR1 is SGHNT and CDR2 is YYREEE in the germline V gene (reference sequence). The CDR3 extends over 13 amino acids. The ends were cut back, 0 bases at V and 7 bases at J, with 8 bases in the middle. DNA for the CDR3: TGTGCCAGCAGCTTGGAGCGGCCTAATGAGCAGTTCTTC. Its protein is CASSLERPNEQFF. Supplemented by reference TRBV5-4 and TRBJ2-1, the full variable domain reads ETGVTQSPTHLIKTRGQQVTLRCSSQSGHNTVSWYQQALGQGPQFIFQYYREEENGRGNFPPRFSGLQFPNYSSELNVNALELDDSALYLCASSLERPNEQFFGPGTRLTVL.

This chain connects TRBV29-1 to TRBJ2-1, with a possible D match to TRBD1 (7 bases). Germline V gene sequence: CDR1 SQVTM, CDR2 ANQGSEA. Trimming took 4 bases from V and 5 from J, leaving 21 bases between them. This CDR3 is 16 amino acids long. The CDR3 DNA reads TGCAGCGTTGGGACAGGCATCCGGGACTTGCACAATGAGCAGTTCTTC. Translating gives CSVGTGIRDLHNEQFF.

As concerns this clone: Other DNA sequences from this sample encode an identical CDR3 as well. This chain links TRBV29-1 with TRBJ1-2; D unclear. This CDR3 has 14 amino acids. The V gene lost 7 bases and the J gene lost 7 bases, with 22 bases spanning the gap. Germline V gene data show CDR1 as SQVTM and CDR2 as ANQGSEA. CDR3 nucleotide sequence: TGCAGCGCCGATACCCCTGGCGGGGTTGGTGGCTACACCTTC. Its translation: CSADTPGGVGGYTF.

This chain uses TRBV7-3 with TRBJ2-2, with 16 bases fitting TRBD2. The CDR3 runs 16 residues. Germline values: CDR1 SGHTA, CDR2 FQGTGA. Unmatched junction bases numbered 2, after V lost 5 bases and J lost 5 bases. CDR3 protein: CASSKGLAGGTGELFF. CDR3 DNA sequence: TGTGCCAGCAGCAAGGGACTAGCGGGAGGGACCGGGGAGCTGTTTTTT.

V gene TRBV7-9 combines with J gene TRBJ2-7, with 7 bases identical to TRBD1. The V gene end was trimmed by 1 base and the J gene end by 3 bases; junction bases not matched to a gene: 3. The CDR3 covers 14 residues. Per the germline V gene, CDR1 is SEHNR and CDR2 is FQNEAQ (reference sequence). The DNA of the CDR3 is TGTGCCAGCAGCTTAGAGGGACAGTTCTACGAGCAGTACTTC. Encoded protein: CASSLEGQFYEQYF.

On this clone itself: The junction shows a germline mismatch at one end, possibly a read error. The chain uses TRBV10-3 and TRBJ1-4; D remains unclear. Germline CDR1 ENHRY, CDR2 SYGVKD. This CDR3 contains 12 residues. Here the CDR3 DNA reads TGTGCCAGCAGTTACTCGAAAGAAAAACTGTTTTTT. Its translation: CASSYSKEKLFF.

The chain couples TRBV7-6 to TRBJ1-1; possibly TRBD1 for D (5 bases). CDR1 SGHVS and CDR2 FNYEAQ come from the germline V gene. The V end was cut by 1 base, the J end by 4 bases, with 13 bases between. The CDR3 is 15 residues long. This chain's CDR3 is CASSLVAGVGTEAFF. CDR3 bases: TGTGCCAGCAGCTTAGTCGCGGGGGTGGGCACTGAAGCTTTCTTT.

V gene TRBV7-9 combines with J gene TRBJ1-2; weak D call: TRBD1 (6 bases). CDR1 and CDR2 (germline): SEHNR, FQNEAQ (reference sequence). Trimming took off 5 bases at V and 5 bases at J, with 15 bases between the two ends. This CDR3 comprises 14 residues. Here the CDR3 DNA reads TGTGCCAGCAGCCCCCAGGGGATGCGGTATGGCTACACCTTC. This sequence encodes CASSPQGMRYGYTF. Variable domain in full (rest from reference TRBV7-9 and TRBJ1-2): DTGVSQNPRHKITKRGQNVTFRCDPISEHNRLYWYRQTLGQGPEFLTYFQNEAQLEKSRLLSDRFSAERPKGSFSTLEIQRTEQGDSAMYLCASSPQGMRYGYTFGSGTRLTVV.

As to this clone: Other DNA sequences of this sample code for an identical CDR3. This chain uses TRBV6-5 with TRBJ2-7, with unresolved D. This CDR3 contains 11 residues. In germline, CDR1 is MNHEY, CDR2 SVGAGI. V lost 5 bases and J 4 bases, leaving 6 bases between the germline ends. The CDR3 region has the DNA TGTGCCAGCAGTAACAATTACGAGCAGTACTTC. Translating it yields CASSNNYEQYF.

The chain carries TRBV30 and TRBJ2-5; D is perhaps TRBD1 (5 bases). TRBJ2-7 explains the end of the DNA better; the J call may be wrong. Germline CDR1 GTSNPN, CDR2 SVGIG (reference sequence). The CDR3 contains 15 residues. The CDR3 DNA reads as TGTGCCTGGAGTGTACAGCTGGCAGGGTCCTACGAGCAGTACTTC. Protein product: CAWSVQLAGSYEQYF.

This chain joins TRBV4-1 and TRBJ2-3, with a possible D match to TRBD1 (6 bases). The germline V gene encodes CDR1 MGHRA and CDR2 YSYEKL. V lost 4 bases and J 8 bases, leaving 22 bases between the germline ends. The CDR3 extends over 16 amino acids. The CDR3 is CASSPRDIGKRGTQYF. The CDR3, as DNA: TGCGCCAGCAGCCCCCGGGACATAGGGAAGAGGGGTACGCAGTATTTT.

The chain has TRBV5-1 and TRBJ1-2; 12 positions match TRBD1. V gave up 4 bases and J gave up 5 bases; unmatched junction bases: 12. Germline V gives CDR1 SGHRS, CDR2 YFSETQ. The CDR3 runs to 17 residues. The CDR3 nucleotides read TGCGCCAGCAGCCCGGGACAGGGGGCTATAAAACTTTATGGCTACACCTTC. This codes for CASSPGQGAIKLYGYTF.